These 31 T cell receptor beta chains were all obtained from the same sample, sequenced in a study of human T cells and chemical hapten exposure. TCRdb fed the RACE reads into MiXCR, producing one record per CDR3 protein. The data hold nearly 110,000 distinct CDR3 sequences, with 10% to 15% observed a single time. Time point reported: pre-sensitization, week 0. Treatment here: therapeutic diphenylcyclopropenone sensitization with weekly scalp DPC. Material: whole blood, obtained in connection with sensitization to the hapten diphenylcyclopropenone (DPC). The receptor source for this set is a woman between 45 and 60 years old with alopecia areata. Some clones in this sample may be carry-over from other donors' samples.

This clonotype was seen repeatedly, ten times or more. This sequence joins TRBV7-9 and TRBJ1-4; D unresolved. The CDR3 consists of 15 residues. From germline, CDR1 is SEHNR and CDR2 FQNEAQ (reference sequence). V gave up 6 bases and J gave up 3 bases, with 14 bases separating them. In nucleotides, the CDR3 is TGTGCCAGCAGTCAGAACTTGGCGGCTAATGAAAAACTGTTTTTT. Residues: CASSQNLAANEKLFF.

This clonotype was observed a few times. V is TRBV5-1 and J is TRBJ2-1, with D possibly TRBD1 on 5 matching bases. The CDR3 covers 14 residues. The germline V gene encodes CDR1 SGHRS and CDR2 YFSETQ. V dropped 4 bases and J dropped 5 bases, with 13 bases sitting between them. The CDR3 DNA reads TGCGCCAGCAGCCCAAGGGGTAGTAACAATGAGCAGTTCTTC. It codes for CASSPRGSNNEQFF.

This clonotype was seen a few times. This chain connects TRBV28 to TRBJ2-5; the D gene is possibly TRBD1 (6 bases). This CDR3 is built from 16 residues. V was shortened by 4 bases and J by 9 bases, with 24 bases between the two germline ends. Germline values: CDR1 MDHEN, CDR2 SYDVKM. CDR3 DNA: TGTGCCAGCAGTTCCCCAGGGGTCGTTAAGGGTCCGGCCCAGTACTTC. It codes for CASSSPGVVKGPAQYF.

J is TRBJ2-3 and V is TRBV6-6; the D is unclear. Germline lookup yields CDR1 MNHNY and CDR2 SVGAGI (reference sequence). The CDR3 length is 14 residues. V was clipped by 7 bases and J by 7 bases, with 18 bases between them. The CDR3 DNA reads TGTGCCAGCACAGGCTCCCGACTCGTCAATACGCAGTATTTT. Translation gives CASTGSRLVNTQYF.

This clonotype turned up a few times. The chain combines TRBV24-1 with TRBJ2-5; D unresolved. Trimming left V 3 bases short and J 4 bases short, with 5 bases between. Germline CDR1 is KGHDR and CDR2 is SFDVKD. This CDR3 contains 12 residues. The CDR3 loop reads CATSDERETQYF. Here the CDR3 DNA reads TGTGCCACCAGTGATGAGAGAGAGACCCAGTACTTC.

The chain has TRBV23-1 and TRBJ2-1, with TRBD2 identical over 12 bases. TRBV23-1 is sorted into the ORF group, with uncertain function. Trimming cost V 3 bases and J 5 bases; bases outside gene matches: 8. The CDR3 spans 17 residues. The CDR3 coding sequence is TGCGCCAGCAGTCAGCCCCGGACTAGCGGGAAGGACAATGAGCAGTTCTTC. Protein sequence: CASSQPRTSGKDNEQFF.

This clonotype was seen only a few times. This sequence joins TRBV7-2 and TRBJ1-1, with D possibly TRBD1 on 5 matching bases. Germline V lookup: CDR1 SGHTA, CDR2 FQGNSA. The CDR3 contains 14 residues. V lost 2 bases to trimming and J lost 10 bases, with 17 bases between them. CDR3 bases: TGTGCCAGCAGCTTAAGGAGGGGACCGATGGTAGCTTTCTTT. Translation gives CASSLRRGPMVAFF.

The chain combines TRBV28 with TRBJ2-7, with 8 bases identical to TRBD1. V was pared by 2 bases and J by 4 bases, with 10 bases of the junction left unmatched. Germline V gene sequence: CDR1 MDHEN, CDR2 SYDVKM. The CDR3 is 16 amino acids. Written as DNA, the CDR3 is TGTGCCAGCAGTTTAACTGAAGAGGGACAGGTATACGAGCAGTACTTC. This codes for CASSLTEEGQVYEQYF. Drawing the rest from reference TRBV28 and TRBJ2-7, the complete variable domain is DVKVTQSSRYLVKRTGEKVFLECVQDMDHENMFWYRQDPGLGLRLIYFSYDVKMKEKGDIPEGYSVSREKKERFSLILESASTNQTSMYLCASSLTEEGQVYEQYFGPGTRLTVT.

This clonotype was counted only a few times. The chain links TRBV7-6 to TRBJ2-1, with TRBD2 identical over 7 bases. The V and J ends lost 5 bases and 9 bases, in that order; junction bases with no gene match: 13. CDR1 SGHVS and CDR2 FNYEAQ come from the germline V gene. The CDR3 length is 15 residues. CDR3 nucleotide sequence: TGTGCCAGCAGCCAAATATCAGGGCGCGGGGGTGAGCAGTTCTTC. Residues: CASSQISGRGGEQFF. The full variable domain, rest sourced from reference TRBV7-6 and TRBJ2-1, is GAGVSQSPRYKVTKRGQDVALRCDPISGHVSLYWYRQALGQGPEFLTYFNYEAQQDKSGLPNDRFSAERPEGSISTLTIQRTEQRDSAMYRCASSQISGRGGEQFFGPGTRLTVL.

The chain joins TRBV7-9 to TRBJ2-5, with 10 nucleotides matching TRBD2. CDR1 and CDR2 from the germline V gene are SEHNR and FQNEAQ (reference sequence). With V trimmed by 5 bases and J by 8 bases, 11 bases remained unmatched. The CDR3 extends over 15 amino acids. The CDR3 spells CASSVLAGESATQYF. Written as DNA, the CDR3 is TGTGCCAGCAGCGTTCTAGCGGGAGAATCTGCAACCCAGTACTTC.

This clonotype was picked up many times. V is TRBV5-4 and J is TRBJ2-7; the D is unclear. This CDR3 has 14 amino acids. Germline V gene sequence: CDR1 SGHNT, CDR2 YYREEE (reference sequence). Trimming cost V 1 base and J 4 bases, with 12 bases left between them. DNA of the CDR3: TGTGCCAGCAGCTTGCCGACTCCCCCATACGAGCAGTACTTC. Its translation is CASSLPTPPYEQYF.

The J gene is TRBJ2-5, the V gene TRBV7-9; 11 bases match TRBD2. V trimming: 4 bases; J trimming: 5 bases; junction bases outside the gene matches: 15. The CDR3 sequence is 18 residues long. Germline CDR1 is SEHNR and CDR2 is FQNEAQ (reference sequence). The CDR3 loop is CASSSPSPGLAARETQYF. CDR3 coding DNA: TGTGCCAGCAGCTCCCCTTCCCCGGGACTAGCGGCACGGGAGACCCAGTACTTC.

In this sample, this clonotype turned up many times. The rearrangement joins TRBV6-2 or TRBV6-3 to TRBJ1-5, with 11 bases aligning to TRBD1. The J segment lost 5 bases and the V segment lost 5 bases, leaving 8 bases of the junction unmatched. CDR1 MNHEY and CDR2 SVGEGT come from the germline V gene. The CDR3 spans 16 residues. CDR3 DNA: TGTGCCAGCAGTCAGGACAGGGGGCCCGCCGATCAGCCCCAGCATTTT. Protein product: CASSQDRGPADQPQHF.

The table lists this clonotype with many counts. J is TRBJ2-1 and V is TRBV28, with TRBD1 matching 8 bases. Germline values: CDR1 MDHEN, CDR2 SYDVKM. CDR3 length: 15 residues. V lost 2 bases, J lost 6 bases, and 6 bases stayed unmatched. CDR3 sequence: CASSLIGQGLNEQFF. In DNA, the CDR3 is TGTGCCAGCAGTTTAATAGGACAGGGTCTCAATGAGCAGTTCTTC.

The chain employs TRBV7-2 and TRBJ2-3; D may be TRBD1 (5 bases). The CDR3 runs 16 residues. V gave up 5 bases and J gave up 2 bases, with 17 bases separating them. CDR1 is SGHTA, CDR2 FQGNSA, per germline. The CDR3 DNA reads as TGTGCCAGCAGCCCCGGTGCAGGGCGACTCACAGATACGCAGTATTTT. Translation: CASSPGAGRLTDTQYF.

This clonotype was seen a few times. The V gene is TRBV27, the J gene TRBJ2-1; no clear D. Germline V lookup: CDR1 MNHEY, CDR2 SMNVEV (reference sequence). This CDR3 region has 12 residues. V shed 7 bases and J shed 3 bases, with 7 bases lying between them. The CDR3 DNA follows: TGTGCCAGCAAGACTCTCTACAATGAGCAGTTCTTC. It specifies CASKTLYNEQFF.

This clonotype was recorded a few times. The gene calls are TRBV14 and TRBJ2-1; no reliable D call. Trimming removed 1 base at V and 9 bases at J, with 10 bases between. Germline V gene lookup returns CDR1 SGHDN and CDR2 FVKESK. This CDR3 spans 13 amino acids. CDR3 in amino acids: CASSQVFTGEQFF. CDR3 DNA sequence: TGTGCCAGCAGCCAAGTTTTCACGGGTGAGCAGTTCTTC.

This clonotype was observed many times. CDR3 protein: CASSLIQDTQYF. The CDR3 nucleotides are TGTGCCAGCAGCTTGATTCAGGATACGCAGTATTTT. The chain has TRBV7-9 and TRBJ2-3; no clear D. Germline lookup yields CDR1 SEHNR and CDR2 FQNEAQ (reference sequence). The CDR3 contains 12 residues. Trimming pared 3 bases from V and 6 bases from J, leaving 7 bases between.

This clonotype showed up many times. V and J are TRBV19 and TRBJ2-7, with D tentatively TRBD1 or TRBD2 (5 bases each). CDR1 is LNHDA, CDR2 SQIVND, per germline (reference sequence). V shed 5 bases and J shed 0 bases, with 14 bases lying between them. The CDR3 totals 15 residues. CDR3 protein: CASSRGVSSSYEQYF. As DNA, the CDR3 is TGTGCCAGTAGTCGAGGGGTCTCGAGCTCCTACGAGCAGTACTTC.

The chain links TRBV10-3 to TRBJ1-5, with 11 nucleotides matching TRBD1. This CDR3 spans 17 amino acids. V shed 5 bases, J shed 6 bases, and the junction held 12 bases outside the gene matches. Per the germline V gene, CDR1 is ENHRY and CDR2 is SYGVKD. DNA of the CDR3: TGTGCCATCAGTTCGGGACAGGGGGAGGCAAGTAGTCAGCCCCAGCATTTT. It encodes CAISSGQGEASSQPQHF.

This clonotype was counted at least ten times. This sequence joins TRBV6-5 and TRBJ1-1, with TRBD1 identical over 7 bases. The CDR3 sequence is 16 residues long. J was trimmed by 3 bases and V by 6 bases; bases with no gene match: 13. Germline V gene data show CDR1 as MNHEY and CDR2 as SVGAGI. This CDR3 is CASSFDREGGHTEAFF. The CDR3 DNA reads as TGTGCCAGCAGCTTTGACAGGGAGGGAGGCCACACTGAAGCTTTCTTT.

This clonotype was seen a few times. V gene TRBV18 combines with J gene TRBJ1-3, with D hard to call. Trimming stripped 3 bases from V and 2 bases from J, with 11 bases between. The CDR3 is made up of 15 amino acids. Germline V lookup: CDR1 KGHSH, CDR2 LQKENI. CDR3 protein: CASSPGEVTGNTIYF. The CDR3, as DNA: TGTGCCAGCTCACCTGGAGAGGTTACTGGAAACACCATATATTTT. Full variable domain (missing parts from reference TRBV18 and TRBJ1-3): NAGVMQNPRHLVRRRGQEARLRCSPMKGHSHVYWYRQLPEEGLKFMVYLQKENIIDESGMPKERFSAEFPKEGPSILRIQQVVRGDSAAYFCASSPGEVTGNTIYFGEGSWLTVV.

The chain has TRBV29-1 and TRBJ2-4; possible D gene TRBD1, 6 bases. Between the trimmed V and J ends, which lost 3 bases and 3 bases, there was a span of 9 bases. Germline V gives CDR1 SQVTM, CDR2 ANQGSEA. There are 13 residues in the CDR3. The CDR3 DNA follows: TGCAGCGTTGAGGAAGGGGGCAAAAACATTCAGTACTTC. Translation: CSVEEGGKNIQYF.

This clonotype has a handful of counts. The V gene is TRBV28, the J gene TRBJ2-1; 7 bases are shared with TRBD2. With 4 bases clipped from V and 7 bases from J, the junction kept 10 bases outside the gene matches. The CDR3 loop spans 15 amino acids. Germline values: CDR1 MDHEN, CDR2 SYDVKM. The DNA of the CDR3 is TGTGCCAGCAGTTCGGGGGGTCTCTTAGGAAATGAGCAGTTCTTC. Its translation is CASSSGGLLGNEQFF.

This clonotype was detected only once. The chain carries TRBV2 and TRBJ1-5, with D perhaps TRBD1 (5 bases). Between the trimmed V and J ends, which lost 7 bases and 6 bases, there was a span of 10 bases. Per germline, CDR1 SNHLY and CDR2 FYNNEI. The CDR3 totals 12 residues. As DNA, the CDR3 is TGTGCCAGCAAGGGGTCCGGTCAGCCCCAGCATTTT. Encoded protein: CASKGSGQPQHF.

The chain employs TRBV27 and TRBJ1-5; D is uncertain. The CDR3 covers 15 residues. V was pared by 4 bases and J by 0 bases, with 10 bases between. In germline, CDR1 is MNHEY, CDR2 SMNVEV (reference sequence). CDR3 bases: TGTGCCAGCAGTTCCTCCGGCTATAGCAATCAGCCCCAGCATTTT. It encodes CASSSSGYSNQPQHF.

This clonotype was counted many times. V usage is TRBV27 and J usage is TRBJ2-7; D may be TRBD1 (5 bases). The V and J ends lost 6 bases and 2 bases respectively, with 11 bases between them. Per germline, CDR1 MNHEY and CDR2 SMNVEV (reference sequence). The CDR3 totals 13 residues. The CDR3 coding sequence is TGTGCCAGCAGCCTAGGGGTTACCTACGAGCAGTACTTC. It yields the protein CASSLGVTYEQYF.

As for this clonotype: This may come from a read error, since a much larger clone is one base off. The rearrangement joins TRBV4-1 to TRBJ1-1, with D perhaps matching TRBD1 (5 bases). The CDR3 totals 16 residues. Germline V lookup: CDR1 MGHRA, CDR2 YSYEKL. The chain's CDR3 is CASNQTETVMNTEAFF. The DNA of the CDR3 is TGCGCCAGCAACCAAACCGAGACAGTTATGAACACTGAAGCTTTCTTT.

This clonotype was observed a few times. The rearrangement joins TRBV23-1 to TRBJ2-7; possible D gene TRBD1, 5 bases. TRBV23-1 is an ORF, with its function uncertain. V dropped 4 bases and J dropped 0 bases, with 10 bases sitting between them. There are 14 residues in the CDR3. In nucleotides, the CDR3 is TGCGCCAGCAGTCGACAGAGGAGCTCCTACGAGCAGTACTTC. Residues: CASSRQRSSYEQYF.

The rearrangement links TRBV3-1 to TRBJ2-3; a possible D gene is TRBD2 (5 bases). Germline lookup yields CDR1 LGHDT and CDR2 YNNKEL (reference sequence). Deletions cut 2 bases from V and 5 bases from J, with 14 bases between. The length of the CDR3 is 15 residues. CDR3 sequence: CASSQNRRSGDTQYF. The CDR3 coding sequence is TGTGCCAGCAGCCAAAATCGTCGGAGCGGAGATACGCAGTATTTT.

J is TRBJ2-5 and V is TRBV5-5, with 10 positions matching TRBD2. After removal of 4 bases from V and 1 base from J, the junction contained 13 bases not matched to a gene. The CDR3 sequence is 18 residues long. Germline assignment: CDR1 SGHKS and CDR2 YYEKEE (reference sequence). The CDR3 here is CASSHRGSGRGIQETQYF. Here the CDR3 DNA reads TGTGCCAGCAGCCATCGGGGCAGCGGGAGGGGAATCCAAGAGACCCAGTACTTC.